Presented here are 3 T cell receptor beta chains from one specimen sequenced in a study of blood T cell repertoires in COVID-19. TCRdb's copy holds only in-frame clones and misses some; the assay was immunoSEQ multiplex PCR. The sample holds about 210,000 clones, 85% to 90% seen once. Sequencing used peripheral blood. These TCRs come from a man younger than 35 with active or convalescent COVID-19.

This chain connects TRBV18 to TRBJ1-1; TRBD1 agrees at 7 bases. This CDR3 has 13 amino acids. Germline V CDR1 and CDR2: KGHSH, LQKENI. Trimming at V came to 6 bases and at J to 4 bases, leaving 5 bases not matched to a gene. The DNA for the CDR3 is TGTGCCAGCTCGGACCAGGGGGGCACTGAAGCTTTCTTT. Translated, it gives CASSDQGGTEAFF.

V usage is TRBV6-5 and J usage is TRBJ1-5, with TRBD1 matching over 10 bases. V was clipped by 7 bases and J by 1 base; unmatched bases: 4. Germline loops: CDR1 MNHEY, CDR2 SVGAGI. The CDR3 has 15 amino acids. The CDR3 sequence is CASKRDRGSNQPQHF. The CDR3 bases are TGTGCCAGCAAAAGGGACAGGGGCAGCAATCAGCCCCAGCATTTT.

This sequence joins TRBV12-5 and TRBJ2-3; tentative D call: TRBD2 (6 bases). The CDR3 runs to 17 residues. Germline values: CDR1 LGHNT, CDR2 FRNRAP. V was trimmed by 7 bases and J by 3 bases, leaving 23 bases between them. CDR3: CASAQSGGLGATDTQYF. CDR3 nucleotide sequence: TGTGCTAGTGCCCAAAGTGGGGGACTGGGTGCGACAGATACGCAGTATTTT.